This T cell receptor beta chain was captured by sequencing in a study of long-term antiretroviral therapy in people with HIV. The study's findings and limits: Sampling of blood ran from the mid-2000s to the late 2010s, and older ART regimens were possibly in use. Despite increasing after ART, diversity remained lower than that of transplant donor controls.

Germline assignment: CDR1 SQVTM and CDR2 ANQGSEA. Trimming removed 8 bases at V and 6 bases at J, with 20 bases between. The length of the CDR3 is 13 residues. As regards this clone: Its cognate antigen is unknown.

Researchers ran immunoSEQ v3.0 at survey level. Sequencing used immunoSEQ multiplex PCR; TCRdb keeps in-frame clones, though not all of them. The table lists tens of thousands of clones, about 91% of them singletons, with around 5.6% in the top ten. The sequence came from a man under 40 with HIV. The specimen was unsorted PBMCs, collected around 4.6 years after starting antiretroviral therapy. The V gene is TRBV29-1, the J gene TRBJ2-7; D possibly uses TRBD1 or TRBD2 (5 bases each). Here the CDR3 reads CSIRTGRVVEQYF. The CDR3 DNA reads TGCAGCATTAGGACGGGACGGGTGGTCGAGCAGTACTTC.